Each of the 12 T cell receptor beta chains below was sequenced from the same sample in a study of blood T cell repertoires in COVID-19. Sequencing used immunoSEQ multiplex PCR; TCRdb keeps in-frame clones, though not all of them. The data hold approximately 10,000 clones, with roughly four fifths observed a single time. Sequenced: peripheral blood. The receptors originated from a human donor in a cohort sampled during active COVID-19.

V and J are TRBV9 and TRBJ2-6; tentative D call: TRBD1 (5 bases). Trimming pared 0 bases from V and 1 base from J, leaving 17 bases between. CDR3 size: 19 residues. The germline V gene has CDR1 SGDLS and CDR2 YYNGEE. CDR3 protein: CASSVDAGHGTSGANVLTF. CDR3 DNA: TGTGCCAGCAGCGTAGATGCCGGACACGGAACTTCTGGGGCCAACGTCCTGACTTTC.

The chain uses TRBV9 and TRBJ2-3; 7 bases match TRBD1. The CDR3 sequence is 17 residues long. V gave up 3 bases and J gave up 5 bases; unmatched junction bases: 15. CDR1 and CDR2 (germline): SGDLS, YYNGEE. The CDR3 DNA sequence: TGTGCCAGCAGCGACGACAGGGCTTCCCGTCTGGGAGATACGCAGTATTTT. Residues: CASSDDRASRLGDTQYF.

This chain uses TRBV5-1 with TRBJ1-2; D ambiguous. Trimming left V 0 bases short and J 8 bases short, with 11 bases between. The CDR3 has 13 residues. The V gene's germline CDR1 is SGHRS and CDR2 YFSETQ. CDR3 protein: CASSLVEGLGYTF. For the CDR3, the DNA is TGCGCCAGCAGCTTGGTAGAGGGTTTAGGCTACACCTTC. Using reference TRBV5-1 and TRBJ1-2 for the parts outside the CDR3, the full variable domain is KAGVTQTPRYLIKTRGQQVTLSCSPISGHRSVSWYQQTPGQGLQFLFEYFSETQRNKGNFPGRFSGRQFSNSRSEMNVSTLELGDSALYLCASSLVEGLGYTFGSGTRLTVV.

This clone was counted a few times. The chain combines TRBV10-3 with TRBJ1-1; 10 bases are a match to TRBD1. The V segment lost 4 bases and the J segment 3 bases; nucleotides outside the gene matches: 5. CDR1 is ENHRY, CDR2 SYGVKD, per germline. The CDR3 extends over 15 amino acids. The CDR3 loop reads CAISAAGQGYTEAFF. In nucleotides, the CDR3 is TGTGCCATCAGTGCCGCGGGACAGGGGTACACTGAAGCTTTCTTT.

The genes are TRBV3-1 (or the pseudogene TRBV3-2) and TRBJ1-2, with 7 bases fitting TRBD1. The trim removed 6 bases at V and 6 bases at J, leaving 4 bases unmatched. The CDR3 runs to 12 residues. Germline lookup yields CDR1 LGHDT and CDR2 YNNKEL (reference sequence). The CDR3 here is CASRKGAHGYTF. In nucleotides, the CDR3 is TGTGCCAGCAGGAAGGGGGCGCATGGCTACACCTTC.

J is TRBJ1-4 and V is TRBV15, with 7 nucleotides matching TRBD1. Germline V gives CDR1 LNHNV, CDR2 YYDKDF (reference sequence). J was trimmed by 5 bases and V by 2 bases; bases with no gene match: 14. The CDR3 sequence is 18 residues long. Here the CDR3 DNA reads TGTGCCACCAGCAGATCCCGGGACAGAGGGCACTTGAATGAAAAACTGTTTTTT. Translating gives CATSRSRDRGHLNEKLFF.

The chain is built from TRBV7-2 and TRBJ1-2, with D perhaps TRBD1 (6 bases). This CDR3 is built from 14 residues. Looked up from germline, CDR1 is SGHTA and CDR2 is FQGNSA. V was clipped by 3 bases and J by 4 bases, with 12 bases between them. The CDR3 nucleotides are TGTGCCAGCAGCTTGGACAGTCGTCCCTATGGCTACACCTTC. This translates into CASSLDSRPYGYTF. Full variable domain (rest looked up from reference TRBV7-2 and TRBJ1-2): GAGVSQSPSNKVTEKGKDVELRCDPISGHTALYWYRQSLGQGLEFLIYFQGNSAPDKSGLPSDRFSAERTGGSVSTLTIQRTQQEDSAVYLCASSLDSRPYGYTFGSGTRLTVV.

The chain links TRBV19 to TRBJ2-2; the D is unclear. The V and J ends lost 10 bases and 7 bases respectively, with 10 bases between them. Germline V gene lookup returns CDR1 LNHDA and CDR2 SQIVND (reference sequence). This CDR3 region has 11 residues. The CDR3 nucleotides are TGTGCCACCGAGATTAACGGGGAGCTGTTTTTT. It translates to CATEINGELFF.

The CDR3 spells CASDIKRGDTGELFF. CDR3 in DNA: TGTGCCAGCGATATAAAGCGGGGGGATACCGGGGAGCTGTTTTTT. This chain joins TRBV6-5 and TRBJ2-2; 9 positions match TRBD2. Germline-derived CDR1 and CDR2 are MNHEY and SVGAGI. V trimming: 8 bases; J trimming: 5 bases; junction bases outside the gene matches: 9. This CDR3 has 15 residues.

The gene calls are TRBV7-9 and TRBJ1-6, with D possibly TRBD1 on 5 matching bases. The CDR3 is made up of 16 amino acids. Germline-derived CDR1 and CDR2 are SEHNR and FQNEAQ (reference sequence). Trimming took 6 bases from V and 5 from J, leaving 17 bases between them. CDR3 protein: CASSQGRGGDNSPLHF. Here the CDR3 DNA reads TGTGCCAGCAGTCAAGGGAGGGGAGGTGATAATTCACCCCTCCACTTT.

The chain carries TRBV30 and TRBJ1-1; 10 bases match TRBD1. Germline values: CDR1 GTSNPN, CDR2 SVGIG (reference sequence). The CDR3 is 16 residues long. V was pared by 2 bases and J by 4 bases, with 10 bases of the junction left unmatched. The CDR3 DNA is TGTGCCTGGAGTCGGGACAGGGGTCGTAGTAGCACTGAAGCTTTCTTT. This gives the protein CAWSRDRGRSSTEAFF.

The V and J genes are TRBV30 and TRBJ1-1; D gene unclear. CDR1 is GTSNPN, CDR2 SVGIG, per germline (reference sequence). V was clipped by 0 bases and J by 2 bases, with 10 bases between them. The CDR3 is 14 amino acids. The CDR3 spells CAWSVRPTNTEAFF. The CDR3, as DNA: TGTGCCTGGAGTGTCCGTCCGACTAACACTGAAGCTTTCTTT.